The sequence of this T cell receptor (beta chain) was determined in a study of T cells in Graves' hyperthyroidism and ophthalmopathy (dated by TCRdb to about 2019). A note on the overall study: Peripheral blood was sampled at the time of initial diagnosis, prior to any treatment. After blood sampling, hyperthyroidism patients were treated with methimazole at a starting dose of 30 mg daily, and ophthalmopathy patients were treated with high-dose intravenous methylprednisolone. A discovery cohort of fewer than 110 patients, roughly 40 with Graves' ophthalmopathy and over 55 with stable Graves' hyperthyroidism, was used to find distinguishing TCR V-J signatures. The 85 to 100 discovery patients were divided at random into training and test sets in a 7:3 ratio. Thyroid tissue and blood T-cell repertoires from about six Graves' hyperthyroidism patients were also compared in the study. Prospective prediction of ophthalmopathy was tested in an independent validation cohort consisting of 18 to 20 hyperthyroidism patients and approximately 16 patients who later progressed to ophthalmopathy. TCR Vbeta CDR3 sequencing of 120 to 150 peripheral blood samples (over 40 ophthalmopathy, under 80 hyperthyroidism and approximately 17 progressor patients) is reported in the paper.

This clonotype has at least ten counts. Its antigen is not yet known. No much larger clone is present one base from it, and per-base qualities are unavailable. The V end loses 1 base and the J end loses 6 bases, and a stretch of 14 bases separates them. The CDR1 and CDR2 encoded by the germline V gene (reference sequence) are GTSNPN and SVGIG. The CDR3 numbers 14 residues from cysteine through phenylalanine. The kept DNA is CDR3 alone, 42 bases in frame from the first base. Stable Graves' hyperthyroidism was defined as no progression to ophthalmopathy during 18 months of follow-up. Hyperthyroidism patients were newly diagnosed, with disease duration under 2 months, and aged 18 to 65 years. Patients with uncontrolled infections, other autoimmune diseases, pregnancy or lactation were excluded. Diagnoses relied on clinical symptoms, serum thyroxine and TRAb, thyroid ultrasound and orbital computed tomography. PBMCs were isolated from about 9.1 ml of fresh peripheral blood by Ficoll-Paque density gradient centrifugation. Total RNA was extracted with Trizol reagent, and quality was checked on an Agilent 2100 Bioanalyzer.

The paper as a whole reports these results and caveats: A 13 V-J signature model separated ophthalmopathy from stable hyperthyroidism, with about 88% sensitivity and roughly 84% specificity in cross-validation and 80%/75% in testing. Most expanded thyroid clonotypes (frequency above 0.001) were also detected in blood, suggesting blood repertoires may reflect thyroid immune responses. No statistical method was used to fix the sample size in advance, and group allocation was not hidden from the investigators. In validation, the model predicted progression to ophthalmopathy a median of approximately 6.6 months before onset, with over 55% sensitivity and 72.22% specificity.

Amplification of TCR beta CDR3 regions was carried out from RNA transcripts. The first round of RT-PCR for the TCR CDR3 was performed with the HTBI primer set and the Qiagen OneStep RT-PCR kit. Libraries were constructed in a second round of multiplex PCR, after which size selection and purification were carried out. Paired-end sequencing of the libraries was performed with 100 bp reads on an Illumina HiSeq2000. On the authors' methods: SOAPnuke was used to process the raw data, with reads discarded if the reads contained adapters or uncalled bases, had a mean Phred below 15, or lacked an exact constant-primer or identifier match. COPE v1.2.5 was used to merge high-quality paired reads, and clonotypes were defined as unique nucleotide sequences. MiTCR v1.1 was used to align the clonotypes against IMGT TRBV, TRBD and TRBJ reference segments. The analysis was restricted to V-J combinations with a frequency above 0.0001, which together covered around 99% of the repertoires. The TCS score was defined as the ratio of F50 (clonal expansion) to E x V (chaos), calculated using BLOSUM62-based TCRdist between CDR3 peptides within each V-J. Welch's t-statistics and random forest reduced just over 500 V-J features to roughly 13, which were used in a naive Bayes classifier (R e1071). The raw public data were reprocessed by TCRdb itself: fastp quality trimming at Q25, MiXCR clonotype calling, in-frame beta chains only. Here each entry gathers all rows of one CDR3 protein and keeps the most common genes and DNA. In this record, the V and J calls reflect TCRdb's handling and not the investigators' own analysis. This sample gives approximately 220,000 distinct CDR3 sequences in total; around 17% of them show up just once. The biggest ten clones account for roughly 44% of the sample.

Here the chain combines TRBV30 and TRBJ2-3, with the D gene possibly TRBD1 or TRBD2, each one fitting 6 bases. This TCR came from a man in his forties with Graves' hyperthyroidism. What was sequenced was blood. The DNA is TGTGCCTGGAGTGGGGGTCGGGGGCGCGATACGCAGTATTTT. Its coded protein is CAWSGGRGRDTQYF.